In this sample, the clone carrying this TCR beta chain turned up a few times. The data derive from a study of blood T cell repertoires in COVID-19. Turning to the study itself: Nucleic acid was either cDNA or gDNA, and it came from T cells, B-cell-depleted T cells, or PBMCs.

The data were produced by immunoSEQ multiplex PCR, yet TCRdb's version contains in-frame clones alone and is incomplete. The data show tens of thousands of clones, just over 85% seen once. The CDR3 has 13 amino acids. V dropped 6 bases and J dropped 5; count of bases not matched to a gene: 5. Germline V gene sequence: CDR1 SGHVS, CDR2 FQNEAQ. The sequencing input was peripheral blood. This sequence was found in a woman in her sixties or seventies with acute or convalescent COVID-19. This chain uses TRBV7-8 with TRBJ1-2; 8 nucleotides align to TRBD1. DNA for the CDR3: TGTGCCAGCAGTCCCGACAGGGGTTATGGCTACACCTTC. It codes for CASSPDRGYGYTF.